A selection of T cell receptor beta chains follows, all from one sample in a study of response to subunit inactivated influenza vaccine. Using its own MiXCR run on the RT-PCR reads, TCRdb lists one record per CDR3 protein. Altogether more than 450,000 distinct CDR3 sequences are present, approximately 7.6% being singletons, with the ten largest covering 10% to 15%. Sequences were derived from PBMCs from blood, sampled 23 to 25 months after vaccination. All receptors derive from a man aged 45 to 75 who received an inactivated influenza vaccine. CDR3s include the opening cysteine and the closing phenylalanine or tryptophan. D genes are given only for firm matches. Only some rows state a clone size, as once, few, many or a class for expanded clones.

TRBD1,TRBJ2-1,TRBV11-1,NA,TGTGCCAGCAGCCCCGGTGGGGGTACAGGGGGGTCCTACAATGAGCAGTTCTTC,CASSPGGGTGGSYNEQFF
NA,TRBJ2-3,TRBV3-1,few,TGTGCCAGCAGCCTTCGTAGCGGAACAGATACGCAGTATTTT,CASSLRSGTDTQYF
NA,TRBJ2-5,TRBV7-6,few,TGTGCCAGCAGCCCTATAGGGACAGAGACCCAGTACTTC,CASSPIGTETQYF
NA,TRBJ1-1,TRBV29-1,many,TGCAGTGCCGGGACGGGATCGGTCACTGAAGCTTTCTTT,CSAGTGSVTEAFF
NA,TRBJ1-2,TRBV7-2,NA,TGTGCCAGCAGCCCATACAGCTATGGCTACACCTTC,CASSPYSYGYTF
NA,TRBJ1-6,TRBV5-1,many,TGCGCCAGCAGCTTGGACAGGGTCGATAGCTCCTATAATTCACCCCTCCACTTT,CASSLDRVDSSYNSPLHF
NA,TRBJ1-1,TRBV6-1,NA,TGTGCCAGCACCAGGGACACTGAAGCTTTCTTT,CASTRDTEAFF
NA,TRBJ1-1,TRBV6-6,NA,TGTGCCAGCACGGGGGGTAGGACTGAAGCTTTCTTT,CASTGGRTEAFF
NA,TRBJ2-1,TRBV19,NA,TGTGCCAGTAGCCAGGGGGGTGCCTTCAATGAGCAGTTCTTC,CASSQGGAFNEQFF
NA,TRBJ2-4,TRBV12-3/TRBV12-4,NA,TGTGCCAGCAGTTTGAACAGACTAATAGCCAAAAACATTCAGTACTTC,CASSLNRLIAKNIQYF
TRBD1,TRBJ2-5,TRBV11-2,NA,TGTGCCAGCAGCTTACCGGGACAGGGGAGAGAGACCCAGTACTTC,CASSLPGQGRETQYF
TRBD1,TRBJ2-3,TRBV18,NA,TGTGCCAGCTCACCACCGTCCAGGGGACAGGGGTCAGATACGCAGTATTTT,CASSPPSRGQGSDTQYF
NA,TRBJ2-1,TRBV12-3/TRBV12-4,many,TGTGCCAGCAGCCTTTACGGGCCTCTACATGAGCAGTTCTTC,CASSLYGPLHEQFF
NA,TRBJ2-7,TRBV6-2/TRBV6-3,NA,TGTGCCAGCAGTTATTTTGGCGGGGTCGGCGAGCAGTACTTC,CASSYFGGVGEQYF
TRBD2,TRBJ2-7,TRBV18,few,TGTGCCAGCTCACGCGGACTAGCGGGAGGCTACGAGCAGTACTTC,CASSRGLAGGYEQYF
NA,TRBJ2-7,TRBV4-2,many,TGTGCCAGCAGCCGCCTTACTAGCCGTCCCCTCGAGCAGTACTTC,CASSRLTSRPLEQYF
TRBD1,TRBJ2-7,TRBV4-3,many,TGCGCCAGCAGCCAACAAACAGGGGCGTACGAGCAGTACTTC,CASSQQTGAYEQYF
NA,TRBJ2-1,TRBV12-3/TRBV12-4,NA,TGTGCCAGCAGTTTTAGCCAGAGCAATGAGCAGTTCTTC,CASSFSQSNEQFF
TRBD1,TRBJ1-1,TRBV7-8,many,TGTGCCAGCAGCCCCGCAGGGGGGAACACTGAAGCTTTCTTT,CASSPAGGNTEAFF
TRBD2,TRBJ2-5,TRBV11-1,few,TGTGCCAGCAGCTATACTAGCGGGAGAGGAGAGACCCAGTACTTC,CASSYTSGRGETQYF
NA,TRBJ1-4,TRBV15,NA,TGTGCCACCAGCAGACAGACAGGACATAATGAAAAACTGTTTTTT,CATSRQTGHNEKLFF
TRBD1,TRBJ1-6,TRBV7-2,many,TGTGCCAGCAGCTTAGTCGGGACGGACAGGAGATCACCCCTCCACTTT,CASSLVGTDRRSPLHF
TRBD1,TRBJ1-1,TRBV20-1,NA,TGCAGTGCTAGAGAGGTAGGTCAGGGGGCGTTTGAGGACACTGAAGCTTTCTTT,CSAREVGQGAFEDTEAFF
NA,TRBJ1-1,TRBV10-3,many,TGTGCCATCAGTAACGACAGGCGTCCTTTCTTT,CAISNDRRPFF
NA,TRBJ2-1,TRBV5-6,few,TGTGCCAGCAGCCAAGCCGGGACTGAGCAGTTCTTC,CASSQAGTEQFF
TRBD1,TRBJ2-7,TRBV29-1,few,TGCAGCGTTGAAGACGGGACAGGGGAACGGTACGAGCAGTACTTC,CSVEDGTGERYEQYF
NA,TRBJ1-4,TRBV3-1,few,TGTGCCAGCAGCCAAGGACTGCCTAATGAAAAACTGTTTTTT,CASSQGLPNEKLFF
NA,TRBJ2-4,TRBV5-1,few,TGCGCCAGCAAACCGGTAGCCAAAAACATTCAGTACTTC,CASKPVAKNIQYF
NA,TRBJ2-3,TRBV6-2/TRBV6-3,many,TGTGCCAGCAGTTACCCCCTTCAGGGGCTTCTTGATACGCAGTATTTT,CASSYPLQGLLDTQYF
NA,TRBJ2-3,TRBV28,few,TGTGCCAGCAGCACCCCCCTCGGGGGAGATACGCAGTATTTT,CASSTPLGGDTQYF
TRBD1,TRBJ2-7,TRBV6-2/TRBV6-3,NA,TGTGCCAGCAGTCCGGGACAGGGGGCTCCTAACTACTACGAGCAGTACTTC,CASSPGQGAPNYYEQYF
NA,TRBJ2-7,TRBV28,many,TGTGCCAGCAGTTTGTTCGGGCAGGCCTACGAGCAGTACTTC,CASSLFGQAYEQYF
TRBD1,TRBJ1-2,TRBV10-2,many,TGCGCCAGCAGATTATCCGGGACAGGGATACGGGGCTACACCTTC,CASRLSGTGIRGYTF
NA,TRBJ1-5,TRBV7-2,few,TGTGCCAGCAGCTTATACCCGCAGGGTCAGCCCCAGCATTTT,CASSLYPQGQPQHF
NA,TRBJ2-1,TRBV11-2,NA,TGTGCCAGCAGCTTAGTCATAGGGGGTGGTCAATTTGATGAGCAGTTCTTC,CASSLVIGGGQFDEQFF
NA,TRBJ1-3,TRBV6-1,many,TGTGCCAGCAGTGGAGAACTTATCTCTGGAAACACCATATATTTT,CASSGELISGNTIYF
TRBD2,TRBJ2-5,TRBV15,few,TGTGCCACCAGCAGAAGGCGGGAGGGCCAAGAGACCCAGTACTTC,CATSRRREGQETQYF
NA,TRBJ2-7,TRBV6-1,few,TGTGCCAGCAGTCGCTTCCCTAGCGAGAACTACGAGCAGTACTTC,CASSRFPSENYEQYF
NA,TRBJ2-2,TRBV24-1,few,TGTGCCACCAGTGACGGATACAACCAGGACTACACCGGGGAGCTGTTTTTT,CATSDGYNQDYTGELFF
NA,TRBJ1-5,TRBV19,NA,TGTGCCAGTAGTATAGATCGTTGGGGGGCAAGCCAGCCCCAGCATTTT,CASSIDRWGASQPQHF
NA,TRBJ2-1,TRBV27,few,TGTGCCAGCAGTATGTCCTGGGCCGGGGACAATGAGCAGTTCTTC,CASSMSWAGDNEQFF
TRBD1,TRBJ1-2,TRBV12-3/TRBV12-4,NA,TGTGCCAGCAGTTTTGAAGGGGGCGCAGGCTACACCTTC,CASSFEGGAGYTF
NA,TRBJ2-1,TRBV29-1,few,TGCAGCGTTGAAGAATCGGAATACAATGAGCAGTTCTTC,CSVEESEYNEQFF
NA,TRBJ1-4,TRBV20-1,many,TGCAGTGCTAGAGATGGTCAGGGTCTCCGGGAAAAACTGTTTTTT,CSARDGQGLREKLFF
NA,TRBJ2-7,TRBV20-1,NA,TGCAGTGGGGAATTAAACTCCTACGAGCAGTACTTC,CSGELNSYEQYF
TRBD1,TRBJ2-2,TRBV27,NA,TGTGCCAGCAGTTCGACAGGGGGCGTCAACACCGGGGAGCTGTTTTTT,CASSSTGGVNTGELFF
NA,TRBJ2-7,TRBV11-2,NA,TGTGCCAGCAGCCCCCAGGCCGAGCAGTACTTC,CASSPQAEQYF
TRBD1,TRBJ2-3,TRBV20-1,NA,TGCAGTGCTAGTGGGACAGGAAACACAGATACGCAGTATTTT,CSASGTGNTDTQYF
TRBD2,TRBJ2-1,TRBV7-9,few,TGTGCCAGCAGCACCACGACTAGCGGGAGATACAATGAGCAGTTCTTC,CASSTTTSGRYNEQFF
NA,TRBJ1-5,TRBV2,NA,TGTGCCAGCAGTGATGAACTAGATCAGCCCCAGCATTTT,CASSDELDQPQHF
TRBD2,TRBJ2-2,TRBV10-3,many,TGTGCCATCAACAAATGGCTAGCGGGAGATACCGGGGAGCTGTTTTTT,CAINKWLAGDTGELFF
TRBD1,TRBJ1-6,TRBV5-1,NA,TGCGCCAGCAGCCCGACAGGGGAGCCCCTCCACTTT,CASSPTGEPLHF
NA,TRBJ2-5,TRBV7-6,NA,TGTGCCAGCAGCTTAGCGTGGGGGGACTACCAAGAGACCCAGTACTTC,CASSLAWGDYQETQYF
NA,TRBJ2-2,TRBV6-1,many,TGTGCCAGCAGTGTTGGCAGCCTCAACACCGGGGAGCTGTTTTTT,CASSVGSLNTGELFF
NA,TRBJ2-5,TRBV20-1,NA,TGCAGTGCAAGCGGGCCTTTGGGGGAGACCCAGTACTTC,CSASGPLGETQYF